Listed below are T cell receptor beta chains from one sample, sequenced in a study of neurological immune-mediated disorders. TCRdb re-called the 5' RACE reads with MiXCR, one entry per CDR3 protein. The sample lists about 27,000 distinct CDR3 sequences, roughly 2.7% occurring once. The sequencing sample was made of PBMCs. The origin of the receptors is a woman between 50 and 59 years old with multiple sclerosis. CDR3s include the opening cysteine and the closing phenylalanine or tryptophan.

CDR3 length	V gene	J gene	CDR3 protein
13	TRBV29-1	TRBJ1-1	CSVEPQGETEAFF
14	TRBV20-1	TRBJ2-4	CSAPHELAKNIQYF
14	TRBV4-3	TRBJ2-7	CASSQEGYSYEQYF
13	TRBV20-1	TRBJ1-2	CSARGQGDMGYTF
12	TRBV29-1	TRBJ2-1	CSVTFWVDEQFF
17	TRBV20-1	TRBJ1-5	CSAVEDGSSYSNQPQNF
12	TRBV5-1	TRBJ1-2	CASSMDRRGYTF
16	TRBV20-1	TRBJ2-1	CSASETWASGSNEQFF
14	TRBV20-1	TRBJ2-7	CSARKTESSYEQYF
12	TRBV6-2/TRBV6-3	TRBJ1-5	CASSYQRVPQHF
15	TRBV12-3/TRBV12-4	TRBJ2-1	CASSHRLAGVGEQFF
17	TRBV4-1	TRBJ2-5	CASSRVGLAGAGETQYF
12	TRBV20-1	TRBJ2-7	CSANREDHEQYF
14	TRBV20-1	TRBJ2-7	CSASVAGGPYEQYF
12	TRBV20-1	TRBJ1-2	CSAKGQNYGYTF
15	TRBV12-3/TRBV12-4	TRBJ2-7	CASRRSSGGPYEQYF
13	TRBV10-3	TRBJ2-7	CAIRSGDRYEQYF
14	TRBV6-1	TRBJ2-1	CASTGLAGAYEQFF
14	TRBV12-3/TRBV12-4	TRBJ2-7	CASTRSVSSYEQYF
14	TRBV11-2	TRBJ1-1	CASSLEVGSTEAFF
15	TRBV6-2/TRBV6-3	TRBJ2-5	CASIPRTSGKETQYF
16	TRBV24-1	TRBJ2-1	CATSDHSGSGDNEQFF
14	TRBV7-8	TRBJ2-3	CASSGLAGVDTQYF
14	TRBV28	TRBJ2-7	CASSHGTLAYEQYF
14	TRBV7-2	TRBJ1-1	CASSFGTVNTEAFF
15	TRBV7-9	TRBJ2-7	CASSSPIGPNYEQYF
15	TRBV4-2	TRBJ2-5	CASSQVTGGQETQYF
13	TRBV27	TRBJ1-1	CASSWGGDTEAFF
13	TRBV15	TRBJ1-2	CATGGGAGYGYTF
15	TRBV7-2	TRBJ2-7	CASSYGMASEHEQYF
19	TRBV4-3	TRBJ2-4	CASSQVSSTGQKEKNIQYF
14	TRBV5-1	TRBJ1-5	CASSLGDGVQPQHF
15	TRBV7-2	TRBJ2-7	CASSPGGTGWTEQYF
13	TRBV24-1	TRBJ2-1	CATGLAGSYEQFF
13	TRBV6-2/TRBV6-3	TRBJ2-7	CANSSTGTYEQYF
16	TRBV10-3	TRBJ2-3	CAISESALAGSDTQYF
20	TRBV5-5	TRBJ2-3	CASSLRPQEERQGVLDTQYF
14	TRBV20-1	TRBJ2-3	CSASSGGGTDTQYF
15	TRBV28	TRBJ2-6	CASGSTGSGANVLTF
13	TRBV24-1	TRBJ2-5	CATSVRQQETQYF
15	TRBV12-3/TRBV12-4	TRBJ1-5	CASSLSGGGNQPQHF
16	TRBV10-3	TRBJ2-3	CAISLPLAGGTDTQYF
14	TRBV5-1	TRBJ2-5	CASSQGQVQETQYF
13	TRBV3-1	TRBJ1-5	CASSQFFDQPQHF
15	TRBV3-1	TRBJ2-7	CASSQVWGGGYEQYF
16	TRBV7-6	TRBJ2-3	CASSLATARSTDTQYF
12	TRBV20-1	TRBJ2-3	CSANLGPDTQYF
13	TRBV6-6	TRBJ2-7	CASSPPGSYEQYF
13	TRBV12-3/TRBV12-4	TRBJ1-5	CASSKDSFGPQHF
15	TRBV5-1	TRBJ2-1	CASSLAGNPYNEQFF
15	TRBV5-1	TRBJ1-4	CASSLDRGSNEKLFF